This entry describes one TCR beta chain. Its antigen remains undetermined. The sample holds no much larger clone one base away, and base qualities are not on file. These data belong to a study of cytomegalovirus exposure and HLA in healthy donors (dated by TCRdb to about 2017). In terms of the full investigation: An earlier analysis of fewer than 750 of the donors reported 276 Gb of sequence data and 100 million to 120 million unique TCR beta sequences obtained from around 170 million T cells. An early release covering about 600 HLA-typed donors comprised about 290 gigabases of sequencing data and 85 million or so unique TCR sequences. Of the 300 to 450 genotyped donors, approximately 83% fell in the genetic ancestry cluster associated with self-reported Caucasian donors. The study aimed to test whether cataloging public T cell receptors could reveal signatures of past pathogen exposure. The study profiled the T cell repertoires of about 720 subjects by immunosequencing and related them to cytomegalovirus serostatus. Along with the roughly 670-subject first cohort, a separate validation cohort of around 120 different subjects was used. To predict cytomegalovirus infection status, the study combined high-throughput TCR immunosequencing, statistical association of individual TCRs with disease status, and machine learning. A later analysis re-examined previously published TCR beta repertoires from several hundred donors and added high-resolution HLA genotyping to investigate patterns of TCR occurrence. Rather than using new phenotypic data, the later analysis identified candidate immune exposures from TCR beta sequences and from how often those sequences occurred across donors. An earlier analysis of roughly 580 of the donors used high-throughput TCR beta sequencing to judge whether each TCR beta V gene segment behaved as functional or pseudogenic. Alongside the repertoire data, information on donor age, sex, ethnicity and CMV serostatus was compiled. A later genetic analysis used genome-wide SNP genotypes for about 60% of the roughly 670 donors, treating that subset as a discovery cohort. All discovery cohort repertoires had been generated using a single sequencing platform. Both class I and class II loci were covered by HLA typing, at four-digit resolution. Typing coverage differed by locus: A, B, C, DRB1 and DQB1 were typed in roughly 620-630 donors, DQA1 in roughly 500, DPA1 in some 610, and DPB1 in 450 to 480. Roughly 5 DR-DQ haplotypes were treated as single units for association and clustering because of strong linkage in the cohort. Among 398 genotyped donors of the cohort, an average of approximately 240,000 unique TCR beta nucleotide sequences was sequenced per donor, of which 15% to 20% were non-productive. What the research found in general, with its limitations: Correlated functional status among segregating V segments might reflect linkage disequilibrium, but an unknown experimental factor could not be ruled out. A later analysis found that HLA-associated TCR beta chains were more clonally expanded and had lower generation probabilities than equally common non-associated chains. Cytomegalovirus status was reported to be diagnosed by the classifier with high specificity and sensitivity in both the original and validation cohorts. In a later analysis, the rate of TCR association differed among HLA loci, with DRB1 alleles having the most associated TCRs and HLA-C alleles having the fewest. The authors suggested that the approach could potentially be generalized to other disease states and immunological phenotypes. Broadly in line with IMGT annotations, most TCR beta V segments showed up in productive rearrangements about 87% or about 30% of the time in an earlier analysis of around 550 of the donors. According to a later analysis, parvovirus B19, influenza, CMV and Epstein-Barr virus appeared linked to several top co-occurrence clusters. CMV serostatus was the only immune exposure information available for the cohort. A few of the identified cytomegalovirus-associated TCR beta chains were confirmed in vitro to be specific for cytomegalovirus antigens. The sequencing pipeline was judged likely to have produced a cluster of highly shared sequence variants as a technical artifact. The presence/absence analyses assumed that sequencing depth was roughly uniform across donors, and that assumption may not be true. In the study, 150 to 200 TCR beta chains were listed as associated with cytomegalovirus. Compared with the roughly 670-donor mean, donors in an Asian-associated ancestry cluster had fewer N-insertions in productive TCRs, according to a later genetic analysis. A further reported finding was that TCR beta sequences accurately predicted the HLA-A and HLA-B alleles for most subjects in the first cohort. Because HLA typing was missing for some donors at each locus, association tests included only the typed subset. Because the 87-base-pair reads could not distinguish some IMGT-functional V segments, including TRBV6-2 and TRBV6-3, those segments were excluded. About 17 rarely observed V segments, including chromosome 9 orphons, were excluded from the earlier analysis of about 610 of the donors because counts were too low. When HLA alleles, especially DR and DQ, strongly co-occurred, attributing TCR associations to individual alleles was difficult. Most CMV-associated TCR beta chains appeared to be HLA-restricted in a later analysis, and the HLA associations seemed to be driven largely by CMV exposure. Only TCR beta chains were sequenced in this cohort, and the absence of alpha or paired-chain data limited detectable features. A later analysis associated about 18,000 TCR beta sequences with specific HLA alleles at a false discovery rate of 0.05. In a later genetic analysis, a missense DCLRE1C variant was associated with V-gene and J-gene trimming of TCR beta chains, and the association was replicated in an independent cohort. While some public TCRs were present in many individuals, most TCR sequences turned up only very rarely across donors.

The cohort comprised 666 healthy bone marrow donors. At the time of sampling, every cohort member was nominally healthy, though immune exposures that went unrecorded were likely present. The donor was CMV seropositive and belonged to the group of about 290 seropositive cohort members. Every donor gave a peripheral blood sample, and the peripheral blood mononuclear cells from that sample were used for TCR beta sequencing. Genomic DNA extraction from the blood cell samples was performed with the Qiagen DNeasy Blood Extraction Kit. Libraries came from the immunoSEQ multiplex PCR assay. For the multiplex PCR, a mixture combining 60 forward primers for TCR Vbeta segments and 13 reverse primers for TCR Jbeta segments was used. Amplification of the CDR3 region of rearranged TCR beta genes was performed with a multiplex PCR assay on genomic DNA. Amplified TCR beta libraries were sequenced as 87-base-pair reads on the Illumina HiSeq System. In the source study's methods: Across the 700 or so repertoires, a later analysis counted tens of millions of unique TCR beta chains, around 10 million of which were shared by at least two donors. A nearest-neighbor algorithm error-corrected the raw reads and collapsed the reads into unique sequences, merging closely related sequences to remove PCR and sequencing errors. V, D and J gene segments were assigned by aligning CDR3 sequences to IMGT reference sequences. For a sequence to be retained, a match of at least six nucleotides to both a V gene segment and a J gene segment was required. A rearrangement counted as productive if the CDR3 had no stop codons and remained in frame with V and J, and every other rearrangement counted as non-productive. Following IMGT convention, CDR3 was defined as the stretch from the second conserved V-encoded cysteine up to the conserved J-encoded phenylalanine. In an earlier analysis of 500 to 650 of the donors, sequences lacking an unambiguous match to a single V gene segment were excluded. In an earlier analysis of approximately 550 of the donors, V segments were called functional above 56.7% productive rearrangements and were called segregating when the between-donor standard deviation exceeded 5%. To diagnose cytomegalovirus status from the catalog of TCR beta chain sequences, a statistical classification framework was built. A later analysis assigned V and J genes by comparing TCR nucleotide sequences with IMGT/GENE-DB human TR gene sequences. Using the TCRdist pipeline, a later analysis assigned CDR3 sequences along with most-parsimonious VDJ recombination scenarios. In a later analysis, each TCR beta chain was defined by its CDR3 amino acid sequence together with its V-gene family, and reads lacking a unique V-gene family were excluded. As a way to deal with suspected cross-contamination and a sequencing artifact, a later analysis dropped 500 to 700 nucleotide sequences that were highly shared and had low generation probability. In a later analysis, a clonal expansion index was calculated for each public chain from normalized within-repertoire ranks of inferred template counts. In a later analysis, generation probabilities were computed using a VDJ recombination model fitted to out-of-frame rearrangements, and the results were checked against IGoR. In a later analysis, hypergeometric tests were used to score TCR-TCR, TCR-HLA and TCR-CMV co-occurrence, with a repertoire-size bias correction applied to TCR pairs. A later analysis estimated false discovery rates by permuting HLA or CMV assignments 20 times. In a later analysis, co-occurring TCRs were grouped using DBSCAN, with TCRdist sequence similarity added in when clustering inside HLA-allele-positive subsets. Co-occurrence clustering excluded repertoires with fewer than 30,000 or more than 120,000 public chains, plus five with anomalous nucleotide sharing. Entries here come from immuneACCESS through TCRdb and include only in-frame sequences with V and J called. Some clones fail to appear in such tables; in the studies checked, an unresolved V gene covers under half of the shortfall, and the cause of the remainder is unknown. V, J and clone size derive from that table, while D and trimming were established from the DNA sequence. This sample holds 90,000 to 150,000 clones; about 60% were observed only once. Of the sample, over 8% is held by the ten largest clones.

According to the germline V gene, CDR1 reads SGDLS and CDR2 reads YYNGEE. Reading from cysteine to phenylalanine, the CDR3 counts 15 amino acids. The DNA shown is the 45-base CDR3, in frame from base 1. The junction shows trimming of 0 bases on V and 3 bases on J, and the gene matches do not reach 6 bases of it. This receptor was identified in a middle-aged man in good health and CMV-seropositive. The specimen was PBMCs. The receptor chain draws on TRBV9 and TRBJ2-7; TRBD2 lines up with 7 middle nucleotides. The encoded CDR3 is CASSVGGGVNYEQYF. The nucleotides are TGTGCCAGCAGCGTAGGCGGGGGTGTAAACTACGAGCAGTACTTC. Beyond the CDR3, the reference TRBV9 and TRBJ2-7 genes provide the residues; the full variable domain reads: DSGVTQTPKHLITATGQRVTLRCSPRSGDLSVYWYQQSLDQGLQFLIQYYNGEERAKGNILERFSAQQFPDLHSELNLSSLELGDSALYFCASSVGGGVNYEQYFGPGTRLTVT.